This record concerns one TCR beta chain sequence. What it binds is unknown. The junction departs from germline at one end; a sequencing error may be responsible. The sample belongs to a study of post-analysis software for immune sequencing data. Every TCR beta cDNA library bore unique molecular identifiers. When about 0.9 to 10 million T cells were used, they gave some 520,000 cDNA molecules. TCRdb passed the PCR reads through MiXCR, listing each CDR3 protein once. The profile covers a few hundred thousand distinct CDR3 sequences, with approximately 38% appearing a single time and 6.5% to 8% taken by the ten largest. Study-wide results and limits: Patients showed TRBV5-6, TRBV5-1 and TRBV20-1 among five TRBV segments more frequent than in controls.

Germline V gives CDR1 SGHVS, CDR2 FNYEAQ. This CDR3 contains 14 residues. The clonotype was recovered from a girl aged 2-10 years with multiple sclerosis. V is TRBV7-6 and J is TRBJ2-7; D possibly uses TRBD1 or TRBD2 (5 bases each). The sequencing input was blood. CDR3 loop: CACSPRDRSDEQYF. The CDR3 DNA is TGTGCCTGCAGCCCTCGGGACCGCTCAGACGAGCAGTACTTC.